Below, 14 T cell receptor beta chains from the same sample are listed, as sequenced in a study of shared clonotypes between healthy human individuals. Naivety among CD8 cells was defined by CD45RO negativity and positive CCR7 selection, thereby excluding terminally differentiated effector memory CD45RA+ cells. The data were produced by immunoSEQ multiplex PCR, yet TCRdb's version contains in-frame clones alone and is incomplete. The sample includes around 2.1 million clones, roughly 91% of them seen just once. Material: naive CD8+ T cells from PBMCs. All receptors come from a man in his late teens or twenties in good health. Some clones in this sample may be carry-over from other donors' samples.

CDR3 nucleotide sequence: TGTGCCAGCAGTCGAGGACAGAAGGTAGGAGATACGCAGTATTTT. The encoded protein is CASSRGQKVGDTQYF. V gene TRBV2 combines with J gene TRBJ2-3, with D possibly being TRBD1 (6 bases). Trimming pared 5 bases from V and 5 bases from J, leaving 17 bases between. Germline CDR1 is SNHLY and CDR2 is FYNNEI. This CDR3 contains 15 residues.

This clone has only one observation. This chain joins TRBV5-6 and TRBJ2-1; possible D gene TRBD2, 6 bases. The CDR3 contains 16 residues. Germline V gene lookup returns CDR1 SGHDT and CDR2 YYEEEE. V shed 3 bases and J shed 4 bases, with 17 bases lying between them. CDR3 sequence reads: CASSSPVEGPYNEQFF. For the CDR3, the DNA is TGTGCCAGCAGCTCCCCTGTGGAGGGCCCTTACAATGAGCAGTTCTTC.

This clone turned up a few times. The sample has other DNA sequences that encode this CDR3 too. CDR3 loop: CASSSGRTEAFF. The CDR3 nucleotides are TGCGCCAGCAGCTCGGGGCGCACTGAAGCTTTCTTT. The chain joins TRBV5-1 to TRBJ1-1, with D perhaps matching TRBD1 (5 bases). In germline, CDR1 is SGHRS, CDR2 YFSETQ. The CDR3 is 12 amino acids. V dropped 3 bases and J dropped 4 bases, with 7 bases sitting between them.

This chain links TRBV15 with TRBJ2-3; maybe TRBD2 (6 bases). V lost 1 base, J lost 4 bases, and 18 bases lay in between. There are 17 residues in the CDR3. The germline gives CDR1 LNHNV, CDR2 YYDKDF (reference sequence). The CDR3: CATSRGDSGLESDTQYF. As DNA, the CDR3 is TGTGCCACCAGCAGAGGAGACAGCGGGCTAGAATCAGATACGCAGTATTTT. Looking up the rest from reference TRBV15 and TRBJ2-3 gives the full variable domain: DAMVIQNPRYQVTQFGKPVTLSCSQTLNHNVMYWYQQKSSQAPKLLFHYYDKDFNNEADTPDNFQSRRPNTSFCFLDIRSPGLGDTAMYLCATSRGDSGLESDTQYFGPGTRLTVL.

This chain links TRBV6-1 with TRBJ2-2; 9 bases agree with TRBD1. V shed 0 bases and J 4 bases; nucleotides not matched to a gene: 6. This CDR3 is 17 amino acids long. Germline V CDR1 and CDR2: MNHNS, SASEGT. CDR3 DNA: TGTGCCAGCAGTGAAGCGAGGGGACAGGGACCCACCGGGGAGCTGTTTTTT. It specifies CASSEARGQGPTGELFF.

The rearrangement uses TRBV10-1 and TRBJ2-7; 10 bases align to TRBD1. The CDR3 spans 16 residues. After removal of 8 bases from V and 1 base from J, the junction contained 11 bases not matched to a gene. The germline CDR1 and CDR2 sequences are WNHNN and SYGVQD (reference sequence). The CDR3 coding sequence is TGCGCCAGCTCACCGGACGGGACAGGGGATTCCTACGAGCAGTACTTC. It yields the protein CASSPDGTGDSYEQYF.

CDR3 region: CASSLSGRMAEQYF. The DNA of the CDR3 is TGTGCCAGCAGCTTAAGTGGGAGAATGGCCGAGCAGTACTTC. V gene TRBV7-9 combines with J gene TRBJ2-7; D may be TRBD2 (5 bases). V was shortened by 2 bases and J by 6 bases, with 14 bases between the two germline ends. In germline, CDR1 is SEHNR, CDR2 FQNEAQ (reference sequence). This CDR3 is built from 14 residues. The whole variable domain, filled in from reference TRBV7-9 and TRBJ2-7, reads DTGVSQNPRHKITKRGQNVTFRCDPISEHNRLYWYRQTLGQGPEFLTYFQNEAQLEKSRLLSDRFSAERPKGSFSTLEIQRTEQGDSAMYLCASSLSGRMAEQYFGPGTRLTVT.

CDR3 amino acids: CASSEILSSYNEQFF. Written as DNA, the CDR3 is TGTGCCAGCAGTGAAATTCTTAGCTCCTACAATGAGCAGTTCTTC. V is TRBV6-1 and J is TRBJ2-1; D gene unclear. V was trimmed by 2 bases and J by 0 bases, leaving 8 bases between them. Germline loops: CDR1 MNHNS, CDR2 SASEGT. The length of the CDR3 is 15 residues.

The chain couples TRBV2 to TRBJ2-1; 10 bases map to TRBD2. Per germline, CDR1 SNHLY and CDR2 FYNNEI. V was clipped by 6 bases and J by 3 bases; unmatched bases: 8. The CDR3 is 16 residues long. This CDR3 is CASRAPAGGIYNEQFF. In nucleotides, the CDR3 is TGTGCCAGCAGGGCTCCAGCGGGAGGGATCTACAATGAGCAGTTCTTC.

This sequence joins TRBV7-2 and TRBJ1-5, with a weak D call TRBD1 (6 bases). CDR3 length equals 14 residues. Trimming cost V 5 bases and J 1 base, with 9 bases left between them. The V gene's germline CDR1 is SGHTA and CDR2 FQGNSA. The CDR3 DNA follows: TGTGCCAGCAGCGTAACAGGGAGCAATCAGCCCCAGCATTTT. This codes for CASSVTGSNQPQHF.

The chain has TRBV10-3 and TRBJ2-3; D remains unclear. This CDR3 region has 13 residues. CDR1 ENHRY and CDR2 SYGVKD come from the germline V gene. Deletions cut 2 bases from V and 2 bases from J, with 5 bases between. The CDR3 is CAISEDPTDTQYF. Here the CDR3 DNA reads TGTGCCATCAGTGAGGACCCCACAGATACGCAGTATTTT.

CDR3 nucleotides: TGTGCCAGCAGCGAGGGCTCTGGGGCCAACGTCCTGACTTTC. Translated: CASSEGSGANVLTF. The J gene is TRBJ2-6, the V gene TRBV28; tentatively, D is TRBD2 (5 bases). V was trimmed by 6 bases and J by 0 bases, leaving 6 bases between them. The CDR3 runs 14 residues. CDR1 and CDR2 from the germline V gene are MDHEN and SYDVKM.

The chain recombines TRBV21-1 with TRBJ2-6. TRBV21-1 is classified as a pseudogene. CDR3 length equals 14 residues. The DNA for the CDR3 is TGTGCCAGCAGCCCCAGGGACCGGGCCAACGTCCTGACTTTC. Protein product: CASSPRDRANVLTF.

This chain links TRBV9 with TRBJ2-3, with D possibly matching TRBD2 (6 bases). This CDR3 has 13 residues. V was clipped by 3 bases and J by 6 bases, with 11 bases between them. Germline CDR1 SGDLS, CDR2 YYNGEE. CDR3: CASSARDSDTQYF. CDR3 in DNA: TGTGCCAGCAGCGCTCGGGACTCCGATACGCAGTATTTT. Complete variable domain (other parts from reference TRBV9 and TRBJ2-3): DSGVTQTPKHLITATGQRVTLRCSPRSGDLSVYWYQQSLDQGLQFLIQYYNGEERAKGNILERFSAQQFPDLHSELNLSSLELGDSALYFCASSARDSDTQYFGPGTRLTVL.